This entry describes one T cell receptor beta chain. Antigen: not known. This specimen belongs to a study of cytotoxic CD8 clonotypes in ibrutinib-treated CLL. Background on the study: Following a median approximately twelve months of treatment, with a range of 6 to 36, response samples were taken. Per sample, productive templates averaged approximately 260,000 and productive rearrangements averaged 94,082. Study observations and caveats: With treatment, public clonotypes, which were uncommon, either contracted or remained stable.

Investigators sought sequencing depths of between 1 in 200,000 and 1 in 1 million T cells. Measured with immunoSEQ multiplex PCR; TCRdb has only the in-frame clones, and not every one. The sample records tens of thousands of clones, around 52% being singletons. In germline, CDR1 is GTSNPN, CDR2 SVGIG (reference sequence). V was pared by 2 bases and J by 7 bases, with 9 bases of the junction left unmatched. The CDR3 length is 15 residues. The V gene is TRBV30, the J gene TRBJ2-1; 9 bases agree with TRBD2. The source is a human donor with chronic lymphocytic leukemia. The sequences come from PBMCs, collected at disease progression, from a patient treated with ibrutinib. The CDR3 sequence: CAWSFGTSHRNEQFF. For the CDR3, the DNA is TGTGCCTGGAGTTTCGGGACTAGCCATAGAAATGAGCAGTTCTTC.